The clone carrying this T cell receptor beta chain was seen a handful of times. As for time point: newly diagnosed GD, antithyroid drugs for less than 3 months. RNA extracted from PBMCs served as the sequencing template. These data are taken from a study of regulatory T cells in long-lasting Graves disease. The CDR3 is 14 residues long. Per germline, CDR1 LGHDT and CDR2 YNNKEL (reference sequence). The V and J ends lost 3 bases and 10 bases, in that order; junction bases with no gene match: 3. Both iRepertoire HTBI primers and Arm-PCR of CDR3 regions were used to build the TCR beta libraries. TCRdb reprocessed the multiplex PCR reads with MiXCR, giving one entry per CDR3 protein. The table lists 500,000 to 700,000 distinct CDR3 sequences, about 16% of them singletons. The data also belong to a second study, concerning T cells in Graves' hyperthyroidism and ophthalmopathy.

The sample consisted of peripheral blood mononuclear cells (PBMCs), taken at new diagnosis, from a patient treated with antithyroid drugs. This sequence was found in a woman aged 25 to 39 with Graves disease. The V call is TRBV3-1, the J call TRBJ2-1, with 13 positions matching TRBD2. In DNA, the CDR3 is TGTGCCAGCAGCCAGGGGGGACTAGCGGGAGAGCAGTTCTTC. Amino acid sequence: CASSQGGLAGEQFF.